The entry below gives a single T cell receptor beta chain sequence along with its context. Its specificity is not known. The PCR made use of 60 Vbeta and 13 Jbeta primers. The assay was immunoSEQ multiplex PCR, and TCRdb's table has in-frame clones only and misses some. The profile shows over 150,000 clones, 75% to 90% of them singletons. The data were taken from a study of cytomegalovirus exposure and HLA in healthy donors. The wider study: The early release's HLA-typed donors yielded approximately 82 million unique TCRs.

Germline loops: CDR1 KGHSH, CDR2 LQKENI. V shed 3 bases and J 4 bases; nucleotides not matched to a gene: 6. The CDR3 is made up of 17 amino acids. Findings of the study overall: TCR beta chain V- and J-gene trimming was linked, in a later analysis, to a missense variant in DCLRE1C. Most TCR sequences were uncommon, yet certain public TCRs appeared in many donors. Reportedly, diagnosis of cytomegalovirus status by the classifier showed high specificity and sensitivity.

This clonotype was sampled from a young man in good health and CMV-seropositive. The sample consisted of PBMCs. V is TRBV18 and J is TRBJ2-2; 12 nucleotides match TRBD2. This chain's CDR3 is CASSPPASGRVTGELFF. The CDR3 DNA follows: TGTGCCAGCTCACCCCCGGCTAGCGGGAGGGTCACCGGGGAGCTGTTTTTT.